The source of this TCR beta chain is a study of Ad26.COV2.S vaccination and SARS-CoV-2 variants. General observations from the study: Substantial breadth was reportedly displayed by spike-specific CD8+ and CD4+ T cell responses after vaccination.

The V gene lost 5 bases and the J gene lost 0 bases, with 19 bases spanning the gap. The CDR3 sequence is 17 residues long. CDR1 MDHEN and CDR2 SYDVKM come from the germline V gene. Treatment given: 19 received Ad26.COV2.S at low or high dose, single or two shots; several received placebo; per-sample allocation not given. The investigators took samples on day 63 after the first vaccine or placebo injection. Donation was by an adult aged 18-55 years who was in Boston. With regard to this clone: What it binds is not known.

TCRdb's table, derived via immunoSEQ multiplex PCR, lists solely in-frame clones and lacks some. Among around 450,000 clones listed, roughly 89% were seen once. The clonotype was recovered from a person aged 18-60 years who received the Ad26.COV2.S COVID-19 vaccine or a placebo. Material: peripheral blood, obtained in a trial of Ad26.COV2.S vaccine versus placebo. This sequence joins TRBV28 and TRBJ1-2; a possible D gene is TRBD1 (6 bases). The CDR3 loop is CASSATRGTNSNYGYTF. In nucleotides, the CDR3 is TGTGCCAGCAGTGCGACCAGGGGAACTAATTCTAACTATGGCTACACCTTC.